Shown below are 19 T cell receptor beta chains from a single sample sequenced in a study of molecular identifiers for immune sequencing clone quantification. TCRdb itself ran the PCR reads through MiXCR, one entry per CDR3 protein. Among 45,000 to 55,000 distinct CDR3 sequences listed, approximately 34% were seen once. Input material: naive CD8+ T cells from blood, with Jurkat cell RNA spiked in. Subset described: FACS-sorted CD8+CD4-CCR7+CD45RA+ naive T cells. These receptors came from a human donor in good health. Some libraries in this study had Jurkat cell RNA spiked in.

On this clonotype: The junction departs from germline at one end; a sequencing error may be responsible. The gene calls are TRBV9 and TRBJ2-6, with TRBD1 identical over 8 bases. Germline-derived CDR1 and CDR2 are SGDLS and YYNGEE. The CDR3 is made up of 18 amino acids. The CDR3 region is CASSGYGQGDSGANVLTF. CDR3 nucleotides: TGTGCCAGCAGCGGATACGGACAGGGTGATTCTGGGGCCAACGTCCTGACATTC.

This clonotype showed up just once. V is TRBV7-2 and J is TRBJ1-5; D unclear. CDR3 length: 13 amino acids. The germline V gene encodes CDR1 SGHTA and CDR2 FQGNSA. Trimming shortened V by 1 base and J by 6 bases, and 7 bases separated the two germline ends. The CDR3 spells CASSLGWGQPQHF. The CDR3 DNA reads TGTGCCAGCAGCTTAGGTTGGGGTCAGCCCCAGCATTTT.

The rearrangement uses TRBV5-1 and TRBJ2-4; weak D call: TRBD1 (5 bases). The V and J ends lost 0 bases and 5 bases respectively, with 9 bases between them. CDR1 and CDR2 (germline): SGHRS, YFSETQ. CDR3 length equals 14 residues. The CDR3 sequence is CASSLEGWQNIQYF. DNA for the CDR3: TGCGCCAGCAGCTTGGAGGGGTGGCAAAACATTCAGTACTTC.

This chain connects TRBV4-1 to TRBJ1-1; 7 bases line up with TRBD1. Per the germline V gene, CDR1 is MGHRA and CDR2 is YSYEKL. The CDR3 totals 16 residues. J was trimmed by 2 bases and V by 3 bases; bases with no gene match: 9. The CDR3 here is CASSQYSGQTNTEAFF. In DNA, the CDR3 is TGCGCCAGCAGCCAGTATTCGGGACAGACCAACACTGAAGCTTTCTTT.

With regard to this clonotype: This may stem from a read error, because a much larger clone lies one nucleotide away. The CDR3 does not close with the conserved phenylalanine or tryptophan, likely indicating a read error. This sequence joins TRBV12-3 or TRBV12-4 and TRBJ1-1, with D tentatively TRBD1 (5 bases). V was clipped by 2 bases and J by 0 bases, with 13 bases between them. The CDR3 length is 16 residues. CDR3 DNA: TGTGCCAGCAGTTTATCCCAGGGCCAGATGAACACTGAAGCTTTCATT. The encoded protein is CASSLSQGQMNTEAFI.

Comment on this clonotype: A much larger clone is a single base away; this may be a read error. V usage is TRBV4-3 and J usage is TRBJ1-5; 7 nucleotides line up with TRBD1. Per germline, CDR1 LGHNA and CDR2 YSLEER. This CDR3 contains 14 residues. J lost 5 bases, V lost 9 bases, and 10 bases had no gene match. DNA of the CDR3: TGCGCCAGTTCATCGGACAGGCGGGATCAGCCCCAGCATTTT. Amino acids: CASSSDRRDQPQHF.

This chain links TRBV4-2 with TRBJ1-2; the D is unclear. Germline assignment: CDR1 LGHNA and CDR2 YNFKEQ. Trimming took off 3 bases at V and 5 bases at J, with 10 bases between the two ends. The CDR3 spans 13 residues. The DNA for the CDR3 is TGTGCCAGCAGCCACGGCTACGATTATGGCTACACCTTC. Its translation: CASSHGYDYGYTF.

As to this clonotype: A read error may be the cause here, since a much bigger clone is one base away. The chain is built from TRBV4-3 and TRBJ2-5; 7 bases are a match to TRBD2. The length of the CDR3 is 13 residues. J lost 7 bases, V lost 1 base, and 3 bases had no gene match. Per germline, CDR1 LGHNA and CDR2 YSLEER. CDR3 DNA: TGCGCCAGCAGCCAAGTGGCGGGAGCGACCCAGTACTTC. Protein product: CASSQVAGATQYF.

This clonotype has ten or more counts. The V and J genes are TRBV28 and TRBJ2-2; D unresolved. V lost 5 bases and J 6 bases, leaving 13 bases between the germline ends. Germline-derived CDR1 and CDR2 are MDHEN and SYDVKM. The CDR3 has 14 amino acids. Written as DNA, the CDR3 is TGTGCCAGCAGTGAGTTGGACCCGTCCGGGGAGCTGTTTTTT. Protein sequence: CASSELDPSGELFF. Based on the CDR3 plus reference TRBV28 and TRBJ2-2, the full variable domain is DVKVTQSSRYLVKRTGEKVFLECVQDMDHENMFWYRQDPGLGLRLIYFSYDVKMKEKGDIPEGYSVSREKKERFSLILESASTNQTSMYLCASSELDPSGELFFGEGSRLTVL.

Concerning this clonotype itself: A much larger clone sits a single nucleotide away, making a read error possible. The chain recombines TRBV7-9 with TRBJ2-7; 8 bases line up with TRBD2. The CDR3 extends over 14 amino acids. CDR1 and CDR2 from the germline V gene are SEHNR and FQNEAQ (reference sequence). V was pared by 9 bases and J by 2 bases, with 9 bases of the junction left unmatched. In DNA form, the CDR3 reads TGTGCCAGAAGCGGACAGCGGGAGCCCTACGAGCAGTACTTC. It is translated as CARSGQREPYEQYF.

A few counts support this clonotype. The rearrangement links TRBV7-9 to TRBJ2-7; D may be TRBD1 (6 bases). The germline V gene has CDR1 SEHNR and CDR2 FQNEAQ (reference sequence). V lost 4 bases to trimming and J lost 5 bases, with 9 bases between them. This CDR3 has 12 residues. The CDR3 DNA sequence: TGTGCCAGCAGCTCGCGGACAGACGAGCAGTACTTC. Translated, it gives CASSSRTDEQYF.

The V call is TRBV29-1, the J call TRBJ2-2; 7 nucleotides match TRBD2. Trimming took 6 bases from V and 0 from J; bases not matched to a gene: 7. CDR1 is SQVTM, CDR2 ANQGSEA, per germline. The length of the CDR3 is 15 residues. CDR3 bases: TGCAGCGTGCCCGGGAGGCCACCGAACACCGGGGAGCTGTTTTTT. Translating it yields CSVPGRPPNTGELFF.

The chain uses TRBV18 and TRBJ2-7, with 7 bases matching TRBD1. V trimming: 6 bases; J trimming: 1 base; junction bases outside the gene matches: 9. The CDR3 has 15 amino acids. The germline V gene has CDR1 KGHSH and CDR2 LQKENI. CDR3 amino acids: CASSHPGTESYEQYF. DNA of the CDR3: TGTGCCAGCTCCCATCCCGGGACAGAATCCTACGAGCAGTACTTC.

This chain links TRBV12-3 or TRBV12-4 with TRBJ2-5, with TRBD2 matching 13 bases. The CDR3 consists of 16 residues. The ends lost 1 base at V and 3 bases at J; junction bases unmatched: 2. CDR3 amino acids: CASSLGTSGSKETQYF. The CDR3 DNA follows: TGTGCCAGCAGTTTAGGGACTAGCGGGAGTAAAGAGACCCAGTACTTC.

Concerning this clonotype: It may be a read error: a sequence one base away is much more abundant. The V gene is TRBV7-8, the J gene TRBJ2-3, with D perhaps being TRBD1 or TRBD2 (5 bases each). CDR3 length: 15 amino acids. The V gene lost 8 bases and the J gene lost 5 bases, with 20 bases spanning the gap. Per the germline V gene, CDR1 is SGHVS and CDR2 is FQNEAQ. Here the CDR3 reads CASGSEAGPGDTQYF. The DNA of the CDR3 is TGTGCCAGCGGCTCGGAGGCAGGGCCAGGAGATACGCAGTATTTT. The full variable domain, with the rest looked up from reference TRBV7-8 and TRBJ2-3, is GAGVSQSPRYKVAKRGQDVALRCDPISGHVSLFWYQQALGQGPEFLTYFQNEAQLDKSGLPSDRFFAERPEGSVSTLKIQRTQQEDSAVYLCASGSEAGPGDTQYFGPGTRLTVL.

About this clonotype: This clone may be a read error of a much larger clone one base away. The chain is built from TRBV28 and TRBJ2-3; D is unclear. The CDR3 is 14 amino acids. The V gene's germline CDR1 is MDHEN and CDR2 SYDVKM. Trimming took 7 bases from V and 2 from J, leaving 13 bases between them. The CDR3, as DNA: TGTGCCAGCAAAGGCGTGAGGCTCACAGATACGCAGTATTTT. Protein product: CASKGVRLTDTQYF. The full variable domain, rest sourced from reference TRBV28 and TRBJ2-3, is DVKVTQSSRYLVKRTGEKVFLECVQDMDHENMFWYRQDPGLGLRLIYFSYDVKMKEKGDIPEGYSVSREKKERFSLILESASTNQTSMYLCASKGVRLTDTQYFGPGTRLTVL.

Regarding this clonotype: At one end, the junction sequence differs from germline, possibly due to a read error. The chain joins TRBV13 to TRBJ2-4; tentative D call: TRBD1 (5 bases). Germline assignment: CDR1 PRHDT and CDR2 FYEKMQ (reference sequence). The length of the CDR3 is 15 residues. CDR3 sequence: CASSPRANPGNNQYF. The DNA for the CDR3 is TGTGCCAGCAGCCCAAGGGCTAACCCAGGGAACAATCAGTACTTC.

The rearrangement joins TRBV27 to TRBJ1-5, with D perhaps matching TRBD1 (6 bases). Germline assignment: CDR1 MNHEY and CDR2 SMNVEV (reference sequence). The CDR3 runs 15 residues. V was shortened by 5 bases and J by 2 bases, with 13 bases between the two germline ends. For the CDR3, the DNA is TGTGCCAGCAGTCTACAGGGTAGGGGCAATCAGCCCCAGCATTTT. It encodes CASSLQGRGNQPQHF.

As to this clonotype: At one end, the junction sequence differs from germline, possibly due to a read error. The rearrangement links TRBV28 to TRBJ2-1, with D possibly matching TRBD2 (6 bases). From germline, CDR1 is MDHEN and CDR2 SYDVKM. The CDR3 covers 13 residues. CDR3 sequence reads: CASDAGSHNEQIF. The CDR3 nucleotides are TGTGCCAGCGATGCCGGGAGCCACAATGAGCAGATCTTC.